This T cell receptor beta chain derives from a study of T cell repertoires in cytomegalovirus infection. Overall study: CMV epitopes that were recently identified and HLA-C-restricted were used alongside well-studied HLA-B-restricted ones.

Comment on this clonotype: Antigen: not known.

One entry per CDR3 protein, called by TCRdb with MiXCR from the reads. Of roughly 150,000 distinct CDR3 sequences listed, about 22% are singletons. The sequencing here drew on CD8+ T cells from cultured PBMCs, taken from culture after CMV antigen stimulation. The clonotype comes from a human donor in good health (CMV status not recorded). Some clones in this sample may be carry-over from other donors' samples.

In nucleotides, the CDR3 is TGTGCCAGCAGTTACTCGAGGGAAAACTATGGCTACACCTTC. Protein product: CASSYSRENYGYTF. The chain is built from TRBV6-5 and TRBJ1-2; D is uncertain. The CDR3 runs to 14 residues. The germline V gene has CDR1 MNHEY and CDR2 SVGAGI. With 0 bases removed from V and 2 bases from J, the gap between germline ends came to 7 bases.